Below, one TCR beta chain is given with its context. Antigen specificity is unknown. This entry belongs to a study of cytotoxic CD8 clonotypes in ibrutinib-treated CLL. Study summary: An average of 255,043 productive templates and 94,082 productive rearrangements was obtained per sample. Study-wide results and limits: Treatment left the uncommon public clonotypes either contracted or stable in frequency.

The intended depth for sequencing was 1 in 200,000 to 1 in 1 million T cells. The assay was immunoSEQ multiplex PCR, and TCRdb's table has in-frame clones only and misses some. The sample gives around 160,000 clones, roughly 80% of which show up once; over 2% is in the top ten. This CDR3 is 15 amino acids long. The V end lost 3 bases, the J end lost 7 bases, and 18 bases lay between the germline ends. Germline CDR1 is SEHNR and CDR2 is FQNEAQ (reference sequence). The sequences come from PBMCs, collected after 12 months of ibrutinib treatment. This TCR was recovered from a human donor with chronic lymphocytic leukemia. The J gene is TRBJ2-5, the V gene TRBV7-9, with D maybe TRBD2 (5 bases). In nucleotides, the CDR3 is TGTGCCAGCAGCTTTCCCTTAGAGGGATCAGGGACCCAGTACTTC. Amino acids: CASSFPLEGSGTQYF.